What follows are 13 T cell receptor beta chains derived from one specimen sequenced in a study of T-cell memory formation after mild COVID-19. TCRdb ran MiXCR on the 5' RACE reads and lists one entry per CDR3 protein. The sample has around 300,000 distinct CDR3 sequences; approximately 15% are singletons. Sequenced input: PBMCs or a T cell subset sorted from them (not recorded which). The receptors derive from a man between 18 and 29 years old who had mild COVID-19 (a few samples of this study predate the infection). Cell type and time point are not known.

The V gene is TRBV9, the J gene TRBJ1-2; D is perhaps TRBD1 (5 bases). Germline V gene data show CDR1 as SGDLS and CDR2 as YYNGEE. The CDR3 loop spans 16 amino acids. Deletions cut 3 bases from V and 6 bases from J, with 21 bases between. The CDR3 region has the DNA TGTGCCAGCAGCGACCTGGTCAGGGAAAGAGTGGATGGCTACACCTTC. It codes for CASSDLVRERVDGYTF.

The J gene is TRBJ1-5, the V gene TRBV7-9; a possible D gene is TRBD1 (5 bases). The V gene lost 5 bases and the J gene lost 0 bases, with 8 bases spanning the gap. Looked up from germline, CDR1 is SEHNR and CDR2 is FQNEAQ (reference sequence). This CDR3 contains 14 residues. The CDR3 is CASSAGPSNQPQHF. In DNA form, the CDR3 reads TGTGCCAGCAGCGCGGGACCTAGCAATCAGCCCCAGCATTTT.

The CDR3 spells CASRSSWNQPQHF. CDR3 DNA: TGTGCCAGCAGGTCATCATGGAATCAGCCCCAGCATTTT. The chain couples TRBV6-1 to TRBJ1-5, with D uncertain. The CDR3 is 13 amino acids. Trimming cost V 6 bases and J 4 bases, with 10 bases left between them. From germline, CDR1 is MNHNS and CDR2 SASEGT.

This clonotype was counted at least ten times. The rearrangement joins TRBV3-1 to TRBJ2-1, with 10 bases fitting TRBD2. Germline V lookup: CDR1 LGHDT, CDR2 YNNKEL (reference sequence). This CDR3 region has 15 residues. J gave up 4 bases and V 3 bases, and 3 bases lay outside the gene matches. CDR3 protein: CASSQRLAGYNEQFF. The CDR3 coding sequence is TGTGCCAGCAGCCAGAGACTAGCGGGTTACAATGAGCAGTTCTTC.

The rearrangement joins TRBV7-2 to TRBJ2-2; D unresolved. There are 12 residues in the CDR3. CDR1 and CDR2 (germline): SGHTA, FQGNSA. Between the trimmed V and J ends, which lost 7 bases and 6 bases, there was a span of 9 bases. The CDR3 DNA reads as TGTGCCAGCACCTTGCGGTCCGGGGAGCTGTTTTTT. Translated, it gives CASTLRSGELFF. Together with reference TRBV7-2 and TRBJ2-2, the CDR3 gives the full variable domain: GAGVSQSPSNKVTEKGKDVELRCDPISGHTALYWYRQSLGQGLEFLIYFQGNSAPDKSGLPSDRFSAERTGGSVSTLTIQRTQQEDSAVYLCASTLRSGELFFGEGSRLTVL.

This clonotype showed up many times. V usage is TRBV7-9 and J usage is TRBJ2-3; D is perhaps TRBD2 (5 bases). Germline assignment: CDR1 SEHNR and CDR2 FQNEAQ (reference sequence). The germline V and J ends were trimmed by 3 bases and 7 bases, with 17 bases remaining between them. This CDR3 region has 15 residues. CDR3 residues: CASSFRHGKLNTQYF. The CDR3 bases are TGTGCCAGCAGCTTCAGACACGGGAAGTTGAATACGCAGTATTTT.

This clonotype was observed a handful of times. The CDR3 nucleotides read TGTGCCAGCTCACCACGTCGCGGGGGGGTAACAGATACGCAGTATTTT. Its protein product is CASSPRRGGVTDTQYF. The rearrangement joins TRBV18 to TRBJ2-3; 9 bases match TRBD2. V shed 1 base and J 3 bases; nucleotides not matched to a gene: 5. The CDR3 is 16 amino acids. Germline V gene lookup returns CDR1 KGHSH and CDR2 LQKENI.

This clonotype has a count of ten or more. This rearrangement joins TRBV5-1 to TRBJ1-1; 11 bases agree with TRBD1. Germline V gene data show CDR1 as SGHRS and CDR2 as YFSETQ. V gave up 3 bases and J gave up 2 bases; unmatched junction bases: 3. The CDR3 covers 15 residues. The CDR3 bases are TGCGCCAGCAGCTCCGGACAGGGGGCAAACACTGAAGCTTTCTTT. Its protein is CASSSGQGANTEAFF.

The V and J genes are TRBV20-1 and TRBJ2-3; tentative D call: TRBD1 (5 bases). The ends were cut back, 3 bases at V and 3 bases at J, with 7 bases in the middle. Germline V gene data show CDR1 as DFQATT and CDR2 as SNEGSKA (reference sequence). This CDR3 is 12 amino acids long. CDR3 sequence reads: CSASRQTDTQYF. The CDR3 coding sequence is TGCAGTGCTAGCAGACAGACAGATACGCAGTATTTT.

The V gene is TRBV6-5, the J gene TRBJ2-2; tentatively, D is TRBD1 (5 bases). This CDR3 spans 16 amino acids. V lost 2 bases and J lost 5, with 15 bases in between. CDR1 and CDR2 (germline): MNHEY, SVGAGI. CDR3 in DNA: TGTGCCAGCAGTTACAGGGCAGGGTCTCCTACCGGGGAGCTGTTTTTT. Translated, it gives CASSYRAGSPTGELFF.

This clonotype was recorded a few times. The chain is built from TRBV3-1 and TRBJ2-5, with 7 positions matching TRBD1. There are 14 residues in the CDR3. V dropped 4 bases and J dropped 2; count of bases not matched to a gene: 4. The germline V gene has CDR1 LGHDT and CDR2 YNNKEL (reference sequence). The CDR3 DNA follows: TGTGCCAGCAGCCGGGGACAGTATCAAGAGACCCAGTACTTC. It is translated as CASSRGQYQETQYF.

This clonotype turned up a few times. V and J are TRBV6-2 or TRBV6-3 and TRBJ1-2, with D perhaps TRBD1 (5 bases). Per germline, CDR1 MNHEY and CDR2 SVGEGT. Trimming pared 6 bases from V and 7 bases from J, leaving 15 bases between. The CDR3 is 13 amino acids. CDR3 amino acids: CASSLVRASGYTF. CDR3 nucleotides: TGTGCCAGCAGCCTCGTCAGGGCAAGTGGCTACACCTTC.

This clonotype was seen more than once but under ten times. The chain uses TRBV7-2 and TRBJ1-4, with 8 bases aligning to TRBD1. Germline loops: CDR1 SGHTA, CDR2 FQGNSA. With V trimmed by 5 bases and J by 0 bases, 8 bases remained unmatched. The CDR3 has 17 amino acids. The CDR3 reads CASSPWTGISTNEKLFF. CDR3 DNA: TGTGCCAGCAGCCCTTGGACAGGGATATCAACTAATGAAAAACTGTTTTTT.